This TCR beta chain was obtained from a study of blood T cells in healthy people across ages. Study results and caveats: A greater number of naive CD4+ cells and higher diversity distinguished long-lived donors from aged donors.

J lost 6 bases, V lost 2 bases, and 12 bases had no gene match. This CDR3 spans 16 amino acids. Germline V CDR1 and CDR2: SQVTM, ANQGSEA. In its sample, this clonotype was seen a few times. Its target is unknown. Using a J-beta primer mix together with a sample-barcoded 5' primer, a second PCR was run for 7 to 11 cycles. MiXCR was run by TCRdb on the 5' RACE reads, yielding one entry per CDR3 protein. The data hold 540,000 or so distinct CDR3 sequences, with about 25% observed a single time. The same specimen was also included in a second study, on T cells of mothers and their children. As that report states: All donors were healthy and Caucasian; they were three mothers and their six children. The second PCR used the M1S primer, and this primer added sample barcodes and 2-4 random nucleotides. Persistent microchimeric T cell clones were sought, and none were detected.

The sequence was obtained from a boy under 18 in good health. The chain joins TRBV29-1 to TRBJ2-1, with TRBD2 matching over 8 bases. Sequences were obtained from blood. DNA of the CDR3: TGCAGCGTTGAAAGTATAGTAGCGGGAACGGTCAATGAGCAGTTCTTC. It encodes CSVESIVAGTVNEQFF.